One T cell receptor beta chain is described in this entry. The entry originates in a study of blood T cell repertoires in COVID-19. Study-level information: Both acute and convalescent COVID-19 samples were obtained from the United States, Italy and Spain. T cells, B-cell-depleted T cells, or PBMCs provided the cDNA or gDNA that served as material.

V gave up 6 bases and J gave up 5 bases, with 17 bases separating them. Germline V lookup: CDR1 MNHEY, CDR2 SMNVEV (reference sequence). The CDR3 runs 15 residues. The repertoire was sequenced with immunoSEQ multiplex PCR; TCRdb's copy has only in-frame clones and lacks some. The sample lists roughly 180,000 clones, about 93% occurring once. This chain joins TRBV27 and TRBJ2-1, with D possibly being TRBD1 (6 bases). The source is a man aged 30-40 years with COVID-19, enrolled during active disease. Sample: peripheral blood. This CDR3 is CASRLAGTSHNEQFF. The CDR3 region has the DNA TGTGCCAGCAGATTAGCCGGGACATCCCACAATGAGCAGTTCTTC.